A selection of T cell receptor beta chains follows, all from one sample in a study of Graves' ophthalmopathy and Graves' hyperthyroidism. TCRdb called the multiplex PCR reads again in MiXCR, with one record for every CDR3 protein. The data show about 210,000 distinct CDR3 sequences, under 30% seen once. Sequencing was done on a sample of peripheral blood. These receptors were collected from a man over 45 with Graves' ophthalmopathy. The CDR3 runs from the conserved cysteine through the conserved F or W. Fields, in order: J gene, D gene, V gene, clone size, CDR3 DNA, CDR3 protein. The D gene is left open where the match is weak. Size tells how often a clone was seen (once, few, many) or the class of an expanded clone, and some rows leave it out.

>TRBJ2-7|-|TRBV30|many
TGTGCCTGGAGCGACCCAGGTAGGACCTACGAGCAGTACTTC
CAWSDPGRTYEQYF
>TRBJ2-4|-|TRBV4-1|many
TGCGCCAGCAGCCAGCCGGGACGGAGTCCTATTCAGTACTTC
CASSQPGRSPIQYF
>TRBJ2-7|-|TRBV29-1|many
TGCAGCGTTGAACCCCAGCCCCGCTGGGACTTC
CSVEPQPRWDF
>TRBJ2-7|TRBD1|TRBV2|many
TGTGCCAGCAGTGATCAACAGGGGGATGCGGGCTACGAGCAGTACTTC
CASSDQQGDAGYEQYF
>TRBJ1-2|TRBD1|TRBV30|many
TGTGCCTGGAGCGAGGACAGGTCTGGCTACACCTTC
CAWSEDRSGYTF
>TRBJ2-7|TRBD1|TRBV12-3/TRBV12-4|-
TGTGCCAGCAGTTTACAACCCCCCTCAAACAGGGGCTTTAACTACGAGCAGTACTTC
CASSLQPPSNRGFNYEQYF
>TRBJ1-2|-|TRBV5-5|many
TGTGCCAGCAGGGGGGACGGGAACGGTGGCTACACCTTC
CASRGDGNGGYTF
>TRBJ1-5|-|TRBV27|-
TGTGCCAGCAGGGGATTTGGCAATCAGCCCCAGCATTTT
CASRGFGNQPQHF
>TRBJ2-5|-|TRBV6-1|-
TGTGCCAGCACATCAGGGATGGGACAAGAGACCCAGTACTTC
CASTSGMGQETQYF
>TRBJ1-1|-|TRBV27|-
TGTGCCAGCAGCCCAGCGGGCGGGCCCCCGGGAGGCACTGAAGCTTTCTTT
CASSPAGGPPGGTEAFF
>TRBJ2-2|-|TRBV7-2|many
TGTGCCAGCAGCTTACTCCTATGGGACACCGGGGAGCTGTTTTTT
CASSLLLWDTGELFF
>TRBJ1-1|-|TRBV27|-
TGTGCCAGCAGTTTTACGGACAGAATGAACACTGAAGCTTTCTTT
CASSFTDRMNTEAFF
>TRBJ1-3|-|TRBV10-3|many
TGTGCCATCAGTATTTCGGGTCAAGGAAACACCATATATTTT
CAISISGQGNTIYF
>TRBJ2-4|-|TRBV7-6|many
TGTGCCAGCAGCCACGACCCCGAGATTCTCAAAAACATTCAGTACTTC
CASSHDPEILKNIQYF
>TRBJ1-6|-|TRBV27|-
TGTGCCAGCAGTTCCCGGGCCTTAAATTCACCCCTCCACTTT
CASSSRALNSPLHF
>TRBJ1-5|-|TRBV7-8|-
TGTGCCAGCAGCTTAAACGAGGATCAGCCCCAGCATTTT
CASSLNEDQPQHF
>TRBJ2-7|-|TRBV28|-
TGTGCCAGCAGTTTCGCCCTCTCTTACGAGCAGTACTTC
CASSFALSYEQYF
>TRBJ2-7|-|TRBV30|many
TGTGCCTACCAGTGGGGATACGAGCAGTACTTC
CAYQWGYEQYF
>TRBJ1-3|-|TRBV4-1|-
TGCGCCAGCAGCCAAGACTCTGGAAACACCATATATTTT
CASSQDSGNTIYF
>TRBJ2-5|TRBD2|TRBV4-3|many
TGCGCCAGCAGCCCTGGGACTAGCCTGAGGGAGACCCAGTACTTC
CASSPGTSLRETQYF
>TRBJ2-7|-|TRBV4-2|many
TGTGCCAGCAGCCAAGCGGTTGGGGGCGATACGGACGAGCAGTACTTC
CASSQAVGGDTDEQYF
>TRBJ2-2|TRBD1|TRBV7-9|many
TGTGCCAGCAGACCCGGACAGGGAAACACCGGGGAGCTGTTTTTT
CASRPGQGNTGELFF
>TRBJ2-5|TRBD1|TRBV7-9|-
TGTGCCAGCAGCCCAGAGGGACAGGGGGCAAGGAAGACCCAGTACTTC
CASSPEGQGARKTQYF
>TRBJ1-2|-|TRBV4-1|-
TGCGCCAGCAGCCAATTTGAGGACGGGTATGGCTACACCTTC
CASSQFEDGYGYTF
>TRBJ2-7|-|TRBV6-2/TRBV6-3|many
TGTGCCAGCAGCGACTCGAACTCCTACGAGCAGTACTTC
CASSDSNSYEQYF
>TRBJ1-1|-|TRBV28|many
TGTGCCAGCAGACCACTACAGGGGAACACTGAAGCTTTCTTT
CASRPLQGNTEAFF
>TRBJ2-5|-|TRBV6-5|-
TGTGCCAGCAGTTACTCAATGGGGGACGGGGAGACCCAGTACTTC
CASSYSMGDGETQYF
>TRBJ2-4|-|TRBV11-1|-
TGTGCCACCTCGGAGGGGAACAAAAACATTCAGTACTTC
CATSEGNKNIQYF
>TRBJ2-3|-|TRBV6-2/TRBV6-3|many
TGTGCCAGCAGTTACTTACAGGGAAATACGCAGTATTTT
CASSYLQGNTQYF
>TRBJ2-4|TRBD1|TRBV28|few
TGTGCCAGCAGTTTGCTCCCGGGACAGGGAGGTAACATTCAGTACTTC
CASSLLPGQGGNIQYF
>TRBJ1-5|-|TRBV12-3/TRBV12-4|many
TGTGCCAGCAGTTTTTTCTCAGGCAATCAGCCCCAGCATTTT
CASSFFSGNQPQHF
>TRBJ1-1|-|TRBV12-3/TRBV12-4|-
TGTGCCAGCAGCCAAGTGGCAGGGGTTGAAGCTTTCTTT
CASSQVAGVEAFF
>TRBJ2-7|TRBD2|TRBV4-1|many
TGCGCCAGCAGCCAACTAGCGGGGGCTCACTACGAGCAGTACTTC
CASSQLAGAHYEQYF
>TRBJ2-7|-|TRBV11-2|many
TGTGCCAGCAGCGTACAGGGTGGAAACTCCTACGAGCAGTACTTC
CASSVQGGNSYEQYF
>TRBJ2-7|TRBD1|TRBV3-1|many
TGTGCCAGCAGCCAATATCGGACAGGGAGACTCGAGCAGTACTTC
CASSQYRTGRLEQYF
>TRBJ2-7|-|TRBV27|many
TGTGCCAGCACCCCCCCCCCCCTAGCAGGGCCCTACGAGCAGTACTTC
CASTPPPLAGPYEQYF
>TRBJ2-7|-|TRBV12-3/TRBV12-4|many
TGTGCCAGCAGTTCCGCGGGCCAGCTGTACGAGCAGTACTTC
CASSSAGQLYEQYF
>TRBJ1-1|-|TRBV27|many
TGTGCCAGCAGTCCCCAGGGTTCTGAAGCTTTCTTT
CASSPQGSEAFF
>TRBJ2-7|TRBD2|TRBV6-1|many
TGTGCCAGCAGTGAAGCGCTTAGCGGGAGATCCGAGCAGTACTTC
CASSEALSGRSEQYF
>TRBJ1-2|-|TRBV20-1|many
TGCAGTGCTAGAGATCGTATGGGTCATCCTGGCTACACCTTC
CSARDRMGHPGYTF
>TRBJ1-2|TRBD1|TRBV12-3/TRBV12-4|-
TGTGCCAGCAGCTTTGGGACAGGGAGGCTTCCTGGCTACACCTTC
CASSFGTGRLPGYTF
>TRBJ1-5|-|TRBV6-2/TRBV6-3|many
TGTGCCAGCAGTTACTCGAACGCCCCGGGACGGCTGGGTCAGCCCCAGCATTTT
CASSYSNAPGRLGQPQHF
>TRBJ2-7|TRBD2|TRBV6-5|-
TGTGCCAGCAGTTACCGGGGACTAGCGGGAGGGACCTACGAGCAGTACTTC
CASSYRGLAGGTYEQYF
>TRBJ1-2|-|TRBV4-1|many
TGCGCCAGCAGCCAAGATCCTACGCTCGGATATGGCTACACCTTC
CASSQDPTLGYGYTF
>TRBJ1-6|TRBD1|TRBV27|-
TGTGCCAGCAGTCCGGGACAGGGTAGCTATTCACCCCTCCACTTT
CASSPGQGSYSPLHF
>TRBJ2-7|-|TRBV6-1|many
TGTGCCAGCAGTGATTCCGTCTACGAGCAGTACTTC
CASSDSVYEQYF
>TRBJ2-5|TRBD2|TRBV7-8|many
TGTGCCAGCAGACCCAGTGATCCAGTCATTAGCGGGAGGGCCGGGGAGACCCAGTACTTC
CASRPSDPVISGRAGETQYF
>TRBJ2-7|-|TRBV28|many
TGTGCCAGCAGCTCACTAGAATACGAGCAGTACTTC
CASSSLEYEQYF
>TRBJ1-2|TRBD1|TRBV28|once
TGTGCCAGCGGGCAACTCGGGACAGGGGATGGCTACACCTTC
CASGQLGTGDGYTF
>TRBJ2-7|-|TRBV6-2/TRBV6-3|many
TGTGCCAGCAGTTATGAGGTCTACGAGCAGTACTTC
CASSYEVYEQYF
>TRBJ2-2|-|TRBV3-1|many
TGTGCCAGCAGCCAAGAGTCAATTCGATCCGGGGAGCTGTTTTTT
CASSQESIRSGELFF